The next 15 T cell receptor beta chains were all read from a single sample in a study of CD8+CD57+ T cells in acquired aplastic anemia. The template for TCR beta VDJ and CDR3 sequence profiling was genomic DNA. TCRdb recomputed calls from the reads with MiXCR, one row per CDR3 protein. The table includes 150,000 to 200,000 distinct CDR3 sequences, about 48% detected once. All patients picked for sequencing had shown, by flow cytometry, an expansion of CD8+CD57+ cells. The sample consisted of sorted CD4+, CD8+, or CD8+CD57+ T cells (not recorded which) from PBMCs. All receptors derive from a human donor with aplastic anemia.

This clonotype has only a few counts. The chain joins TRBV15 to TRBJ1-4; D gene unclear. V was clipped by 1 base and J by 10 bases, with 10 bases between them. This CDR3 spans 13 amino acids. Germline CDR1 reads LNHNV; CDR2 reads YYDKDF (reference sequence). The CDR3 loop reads CATSRGPLAKLFF. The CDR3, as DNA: TGTGCCACCAGCAGAGGTCCCCTCGCAAAACTGTTTTTT.

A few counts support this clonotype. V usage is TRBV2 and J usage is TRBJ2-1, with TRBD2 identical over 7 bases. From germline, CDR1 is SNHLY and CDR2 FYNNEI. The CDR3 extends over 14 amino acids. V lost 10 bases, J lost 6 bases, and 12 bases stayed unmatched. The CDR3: CATWDRTSSNEQFF. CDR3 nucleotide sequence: TGTGCCACCTGGGATAGGACTAGTTCCAATGAGCAGTTCTTC.

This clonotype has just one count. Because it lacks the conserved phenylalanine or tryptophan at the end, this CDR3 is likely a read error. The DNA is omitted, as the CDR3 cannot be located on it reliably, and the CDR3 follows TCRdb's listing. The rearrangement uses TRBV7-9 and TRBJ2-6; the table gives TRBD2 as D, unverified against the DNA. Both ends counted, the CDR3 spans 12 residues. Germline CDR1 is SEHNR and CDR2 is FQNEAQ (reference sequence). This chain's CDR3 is CASSLLVRSLTS.

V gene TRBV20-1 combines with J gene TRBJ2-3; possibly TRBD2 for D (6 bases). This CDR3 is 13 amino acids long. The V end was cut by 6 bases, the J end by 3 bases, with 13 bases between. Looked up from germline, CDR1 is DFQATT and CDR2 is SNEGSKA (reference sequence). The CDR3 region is CSAEGRTTDTQYF. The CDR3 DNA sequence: TGCAGTGCGGAGGGGAGGACGACAGATACGCAGTATTTT.

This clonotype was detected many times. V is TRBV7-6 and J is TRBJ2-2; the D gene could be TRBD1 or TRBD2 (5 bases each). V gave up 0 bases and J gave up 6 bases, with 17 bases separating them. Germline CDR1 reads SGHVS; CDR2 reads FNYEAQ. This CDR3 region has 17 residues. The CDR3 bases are TGTGCCAGCAGCTTAGCCTTTATGGCAGGGAGTGCCGGGGAGCTGTTTTTT. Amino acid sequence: CASSLAFMAGSAGELFF.

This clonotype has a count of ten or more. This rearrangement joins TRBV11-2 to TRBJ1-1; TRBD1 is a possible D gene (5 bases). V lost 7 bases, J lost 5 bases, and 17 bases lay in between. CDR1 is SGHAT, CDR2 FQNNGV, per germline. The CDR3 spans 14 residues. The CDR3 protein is CASTETQGFTEAFF. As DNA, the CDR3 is TGTGCCAGCACCGAAACTCAGGGATTTACTGAAGCTTTCTTT. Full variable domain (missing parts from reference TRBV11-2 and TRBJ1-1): EAGVAQSPRYKIIEKRQSVAFWCNPISGHATLYWYQQILGQGPKLLIQFQNNGVVDDSQLPKDRFSAERLKGVDSTLKIQPAKLEDSAVYLCASTETQGFTEAFFGQGTRLTVV.

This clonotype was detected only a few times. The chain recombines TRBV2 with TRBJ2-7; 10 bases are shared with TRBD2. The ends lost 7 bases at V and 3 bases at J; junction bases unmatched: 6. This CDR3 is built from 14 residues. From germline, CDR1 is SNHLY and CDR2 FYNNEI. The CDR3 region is CASTPGLANYEQYF. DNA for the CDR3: TGTGCCAGCACCCCGGGACTAGCGAACTACGAGCAGTACTTC.

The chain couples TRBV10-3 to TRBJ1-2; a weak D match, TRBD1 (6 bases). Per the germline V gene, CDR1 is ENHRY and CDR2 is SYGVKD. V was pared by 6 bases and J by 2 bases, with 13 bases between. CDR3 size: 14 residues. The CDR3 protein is CAIRSGQGNYGYTF. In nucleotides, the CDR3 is TGTGCCATCAGAAGTGGGCAGGGGAACTATGGCTACACCTTC.

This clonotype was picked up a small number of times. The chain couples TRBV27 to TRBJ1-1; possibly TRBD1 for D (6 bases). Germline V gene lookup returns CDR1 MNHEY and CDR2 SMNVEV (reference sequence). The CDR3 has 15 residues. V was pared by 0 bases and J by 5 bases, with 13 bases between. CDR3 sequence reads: CASSLSLGAGTEAFF. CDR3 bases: TGTGCCAGCAGTTTATCGTTGGGGGCAGGGACTGAAGCTTTCTTT.

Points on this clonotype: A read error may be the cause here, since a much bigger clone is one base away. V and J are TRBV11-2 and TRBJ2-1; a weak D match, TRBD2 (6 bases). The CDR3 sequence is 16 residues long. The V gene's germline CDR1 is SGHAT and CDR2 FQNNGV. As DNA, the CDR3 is TGTGCCAGCAACTTAGTAGGGACTTCTCTGTACAATGAGCAGTTCTTC. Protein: CASNLVGTSLYNEQFF. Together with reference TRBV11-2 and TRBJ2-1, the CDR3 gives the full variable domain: EAGVAQSPRYKIIEKRQSVAFWCNPISGHATLYWYQQILGQGPKLLIQFQNNGVVDDSQLPKDRFSAERLKGVDSTLKIQPAKLEDSAVYLCASNLVGTSLYNEQFFGPGTRLTVL.

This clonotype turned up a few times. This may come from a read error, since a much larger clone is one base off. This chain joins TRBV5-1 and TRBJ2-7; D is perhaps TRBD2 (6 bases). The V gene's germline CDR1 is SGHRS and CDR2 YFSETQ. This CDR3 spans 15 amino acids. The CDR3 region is CAGSPPAGRPYEQYF. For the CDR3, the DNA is TGCGCCGGCAGCCCGCCAGCGGGTCGACCCTACGAGCAGTACTTC.

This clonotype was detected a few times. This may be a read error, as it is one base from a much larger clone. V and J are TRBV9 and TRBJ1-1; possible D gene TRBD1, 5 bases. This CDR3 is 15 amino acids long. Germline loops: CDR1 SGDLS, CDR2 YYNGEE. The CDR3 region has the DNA TGTGCCAGCAGCGTAGTGGGGACGCCTAACACTAAAGCTTTCTTT. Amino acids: CASSVVGTPNTKAFF.

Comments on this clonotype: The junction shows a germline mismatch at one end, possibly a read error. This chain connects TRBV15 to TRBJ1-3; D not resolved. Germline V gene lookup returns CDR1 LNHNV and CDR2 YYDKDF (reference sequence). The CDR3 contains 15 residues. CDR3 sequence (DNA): TGTGCCACCAGCAGAGATCGGGTCACTGGGAACACCATATATTTT. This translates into CATSRDRVTGNTIYF.

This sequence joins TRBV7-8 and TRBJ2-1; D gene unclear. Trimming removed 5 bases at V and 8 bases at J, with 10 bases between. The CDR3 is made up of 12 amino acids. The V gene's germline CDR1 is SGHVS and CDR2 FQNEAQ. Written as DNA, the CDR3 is TGTGCCAGCAGCCCAGAGCTGGATGAGCAGTTCTTC. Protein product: CASSPELDEQFF.

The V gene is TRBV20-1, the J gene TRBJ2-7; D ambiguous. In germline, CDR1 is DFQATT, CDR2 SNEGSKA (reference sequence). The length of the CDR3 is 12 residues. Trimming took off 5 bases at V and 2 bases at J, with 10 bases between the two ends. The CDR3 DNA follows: TGCAGTGCTTCGACCCTGGCCTACGAGCAGTACTTC. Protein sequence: CSASTLAYEQYF.